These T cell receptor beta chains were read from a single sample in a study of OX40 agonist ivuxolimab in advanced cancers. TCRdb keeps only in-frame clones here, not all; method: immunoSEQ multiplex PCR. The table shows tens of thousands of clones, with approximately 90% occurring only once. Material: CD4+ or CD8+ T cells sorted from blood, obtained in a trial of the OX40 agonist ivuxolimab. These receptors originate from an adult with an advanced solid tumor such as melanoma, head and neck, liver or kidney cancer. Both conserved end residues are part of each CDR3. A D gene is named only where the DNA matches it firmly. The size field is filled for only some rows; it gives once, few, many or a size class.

CDR3: CASSFGPKPAQYF
DNA: TGTGCCAGCAGTTTCGGCCCGAAGCCGGCGCAGTATTTT
size: NA
V: TRBV27
J: TRBJ2-3
D: NA

CDR3: CASSRPGQGKYF
DNA: TGTGCCAGCAGCCGTCCGGGACAGGGCAAGTATTTT
size: NA
V: TRBV6-5
J: TRBJ2-3
D: TRBD1

CDR3: CASSQDPGQGALETQYF
DNA: TGTGCCAGCAGCCAAGATCCGGGTCAGGGGGCTTTGGAGACCCAGTACTTC
size: NA
V: TRBV4-2
J: TRBJ2-5
D: TRBD1

CDR3: CASSVQGAYEQYF
DNA: TGTGCCAGCAGTGTACAGGGGGCGTATGAGCAGTACTTC
size: NA
V: TRBV6-1
J: TRBJ2-7
D: TRBD1

CDR3: CASSQIGTDYGYTF
DNA: TGTGCCAGCAGCCAAATCGGGACGGACTATGGCTACACCTTC
size: few
V: TRBV16
J: TRBJ1-2
D: NA

CDR3: CASSGQSYEQYF
DNA: TGTGCCAGCAGCGGACAATCCTACGAGCAGTACTTC
size: NA
V: TRBV7-9
J: TRBJ2-7
D: NA

CDR3: CASSLMGDRAHEQYF
DNA: TGTGCCAGCAGCTTAATGGGGGACAGGGCCCACGAGCAGTACTTC
size: NA
V: TRBV7-6
J: TRBJ2-7
D: TRBD1

CDR3: CASGDPGRETQYF
DNA: TGTGCCAGCGGAGACCCGGGCCGAGAAACCCAGTACTTC
size: NA
V: TRBV11-2
J: TRBJ2-5
D: NA

CDR3: CASNPQGGNTEAFF
DNA: TGTGCCAGTAACCCCCAAGGGGGGAACACTGAAGCTTTCTTT
size: NA
V: TRBV11-2
J: TRBJ1-1
D: NA

CDR3: CAWSGLLGMNTEAFF
DNA: TGTGCCTGGAGTGGACTCTTGGGCATGAACACTGAAGCTTTCTTT
size: NA
V: TRBV30
J: TRBJ1-1
D: NA

CDR3: CSVEGPGAFYNEQFF
DNA: TGCAGCGTTGAAGGACCTGGGGCCTTCTACAATGAGCAGTTCTTC
size: NA
V: TRBV29-1
J: TRBJ2-1
D: NA

CDR3: CASSPTGGARREQYF
DNA: TGCGCCAGCAGCCCTACGGGGGGCGCCAGGAGGGAGCAGTACTTC
size: NA
V: TRBV5-1
J: TRBJ2-7
D: NA

CDR3: CASSILMGTEAFF
DNA: TGTGCCAGTAGTATTTTGATGGGGACTGAAGCTTTCTTT
size: NA
V: TRBV19
J: TRBJ1-1
D: NA

CDR3: CASSLYWPRNRPSGNTIYF
DNA: TGTGCCAGCAGTTTATATTGGCCAAGGAACAGGCCGTCTGGAAACACCATATATTTT
size: NA
V: TRBV28
J: TRBJ1-3
D: NA

CDR3: CASSLSGNTYNEQFF
DNA: TGTGCCAGCAGTTTAAGCGGGAATACCTACAATGAGCAGTTCTTC
size: NA
V: TRBV27
J: TRBJ2-1
D: TRBD2

CDR3: CASSGRGTNPYNEQFF
DNA: TGTGCCAGCAGCGGTCGCGGGACTAACCCTTACAATGAGCAGTTCTTC
size: NA
V: TRBV9
J: TRBJ2-1
D: TRBD2

CDR3: CASSLRGLGETQYF
DNA: TGTGCCAGCAGTTTAAGGGGTCTAGGGGAGACCCAGTACTTC
size: NA
V: TRBV27
J: TRBJ2-5
D: NA

CDR3: CASSVDGYNEQFF
DNA: TGTGCCAGTAGTGTCGACGGGTACAATGAGCAGTTCTTC
size: NA
V: TRBV19
J: TRBJ2-1
D: NA

CDR3: CAWSGGNEQFF
DNA: TGTGCCTGGAGTGGGGGCAATGAGCAGTTCTTC
size: NA
V: TRBV30
J: TRBJ2-1
D: NA

CDR3: CASSPPGTYNEQFF
DNA: TGTGCCAGCAGCCCCCCCGGGACTTACAATGAGCAGTTCTTC
size: NA
V: TRBV7-6
J: TRBJ2-1
D: NA

CDR3: CASSLVPGELFF
DNA: TGTGCCAGCAGCTTAGTCCCCGGGGAGCTGTTTTTT
size: NA
V: TRBV7-3
J: TRBJ2-2
D: NA

CDR3: CASSPPTGHYGYTF
DNA: TGTGCCAGCAGCCCCCCGACAGGCCACTATGGCTACACCTTC
size: NA
V: TRBV7-9
J: TRBJ1-2
D: NA

CDR3: CASSFGGLATYNEQFF
DNA: TGTGCCAGCAGTTTCGGGGGACTAGCTACTTACAATGAGCAGTTCTTC
size: NA
V: TRBV27
J: TRBJ2-1
D: TRBD2

CDR3: CAWAGGNEQFF
DNA: TGTGCCTGGGCGGGAGGTAATGAGCAGTTCTTC
size: NA
V: TRBV30
J: TRBJ2-1
D: TRBD2

CDR3: CASSPPGGFSYEQYF
DNA: TGTGCCAGCAGTCCCCCTGGAGGCTTCTCCTACGAGCAGTACTTC
size: NA
V: TRBV27
J: TRBJ2-7
D: NA

CDR3: CASSLGLAENTGELFF
DNA: TGTGCCAGCAGCTTAGGACTAGCGGAGAACACCGGGGAGCTGTTTTTT
size: NA
V: TRBV7-9
J: TRBJ2-2
D: TRBD2

CDR3: CATSRDPANSYEQYF
DNA: TGTGCCACCAGCAGAGATCCTGCGAACTCCTACGAGCAGTACTTC
size: NA
V: TRBV15
J: TRBJ2-7
D: NA

CDR3: CASSLQGNTEAFF
DNA: TGCGCCAGCAGCCTACAGGGGAACACTGAAGCTTTCTTT
size: few
V: TRBV5-1
J: TRBJ1-1
D: NA

CDR3: CASSLRFAGAENTEAFF
DNA: TGTGCCAGCAGCTTAAGGTTTGCAGGGGCAGAGAACACTGAAGCTTTCTTT
size: NA
V: TRBV11-2
J: TRBJ1-1
D: NA

CDR3: CASSGFLGTGTYEQYF
DNA: TGTGCCAGCAGTGGTTTTCTCGGGACAGGTACCTACGAGCAGTACTTC
size: NA
V: TRBV6-1
J: TRBJ2-7
D: TRBD1

CDR3: CASSIDQGYQPQHF
DNA: TGTGCCAGTAGTATCGATCAGGGGTATCAGCCCCAGCATTTT
size: NA
V: TRBV19
J: TRBJ1-5
D: NA

CDR3: CASSVLGDAYNEQFF
DNA: TGTGCCAGTAGTGTGTTGGGGGACGCCTACAATGAGCAGTTCTTC
size: NA
V: TRBV19
J: TRBJ2-1
D: NA

CDR3: CAGGNGEQYF
DNA: TGTGCTGGGGGTAACGGAGAGCAGTACTTC
size: medium-sized
V: TRBV28
J: TRBJ2-7
D: NA

CDR3: CASSYGSTGNEQYF
DNA: TGTGCCAGCAGTTACGGGTCGACAGGGAACGAGCAGTACTTC
size: few
V: TRBV6-5
J: TRBJ2-7
D: TRBD1

CDR3: CASSLGGRANEQFF
DNA: TGCGCCAGCAGCCTTGGGGGACGAGCCAATGAGCAGTTCTTC
size: NA
V: TRBV4-1
J: TRBJ2-1
D: NA

CDR3: CASSPRAGGNTGELFF
DNA: TGCGCCAGCAGCCCCCGAGCGGGGGGAAACACCGGGGAGCTGTTTTTT
size: NA
V: TRBV4-1
J: TRBJ2-2
D: TRBD2

CDR3: CASSFGWDYEQYF
DNA: TGTGCCAGCAGCTTTGGGTGGGACTACGAGCAGTACTTC
size: NA
V: TRBV5-6
J: TRBJ2-7
D: NA

CDR3: CSVGTPLQYNEQFF
DNA: TGCAGCGTTGGGACTCCTCTTCAATACAATGAGCAGTTCTTC
size: NA
V: TRBV29-1
J: TRBJ2-1
D: NA

CDR3: CASVGGTGNTIYF
DNA: TGTGCCAGCGTAGGGGGCACTGGAAACACCATATATTTT
size: NA
V: TRBV2
J: TRBJ1-3
D: TRBD1

CDR3: CSVEGDIPYEQYF
DNA: TGCAGCGTTGAAGGGGACATTCCCTACGAGCAGTACTTC
size: NA
V: TRBV29-1
J: TRBJ2-7
D: NA

CDR3: CSVEEGTSYEQYF
DNA: TGCAGCGTTGAAGAGGGGACTTCCTACGAGCAGTACTTC
size: NA
V: TRBV29-1
J: TRBJ2-7
D: NA

CDR3: CASSPTGNGELFF
DNA: TGTGCCAGCAGCCCTACTGGTAACGGGGAGCTGTTTTTT
size: NA
V: TRBV5-6
J: TRBJ2-2
D: NA

CDR3: CASSSGTGSEQYF
DNA: TGTGCCAGCAGCTCAGGGACAGGATCCGAGCAGTACTTC
size: NA
V: TRBV5-4
J: TRBJ2-7
D: TRBD1

CDR3: CASSEIPGEKLFF
DNA: TGTGCCAGCAGTGAAATTCCTGGGGAAAAACTGTTTTTT
size: NA
V: TRBV27
J: TRBJ1-4
D: NA